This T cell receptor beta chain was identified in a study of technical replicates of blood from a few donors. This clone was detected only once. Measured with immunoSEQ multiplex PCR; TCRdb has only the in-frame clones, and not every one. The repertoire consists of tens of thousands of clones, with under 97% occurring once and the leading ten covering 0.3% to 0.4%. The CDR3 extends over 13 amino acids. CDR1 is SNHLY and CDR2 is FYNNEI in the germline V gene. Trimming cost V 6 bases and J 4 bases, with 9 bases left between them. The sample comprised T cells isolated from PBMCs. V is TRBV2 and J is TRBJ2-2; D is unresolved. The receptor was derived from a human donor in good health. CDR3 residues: CASRRGFTGELFF. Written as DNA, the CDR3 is TGTGCCAGCAGGAGAGGATTCACCGGGGAGCTGTTTTTT.